The rows below give T cell receptor beta chains drawn from one sample of a study of blood T cells in healthy people across ages. TCRdb passed the 5' RACE reads through MiXCR, listing each CDR3 protein once. The data show 600,000 to 650,000 distinct CDR3 sequences, with under 65% seen just once and 30% to 45% held by the top ten. Sequenced material: blood. These receptors were taken from a man in his 60s in good health. Each CDR3 is given with its conserved first and last residue.

V: TRBV6-5; J: TRBJ2-5; length: 19; CDR3: CASSYTRTSGGPGHGTQYF
V: TRBV6-1; J: TRBJ2-5; length: 13; CDR3: CASREGGQETQYF
V: TRBV12-3/TRBV12-4; J: TRBJ1-5; length: 17; CDR3: CASSGDRGRQGNQPQHF
V: TRBV9; J: .; length: 15; CDR3: CASSVERTKQETQYF
V: TRBV2; J: TRBJ1-1; length: 14; CDR3: CASSEQGRATEAFF
V: TRBV12-3/TRBV12-4; J: TRBJ2-1; length: 11; CDR3: CASSISGVEFF
V: TRBV6-5; J: TRBJ1-4; length: 16; CDR3: CASSYRGGQGDEKLFF
V: TRBV18; J: TRBJ1-2; length: 15; CDR3: CASSPPAAGNYGYTF
V: TRBV27; J: TRBJ2-1; length: 14; CDR3: CASSLGTGWDEQFF
V: TRBV20-1; J: TRBJ1-4; length: 14; CDR3: CSAGPGQDNEKLFF
V: TRBV12-3/TRBV12-4; J: TRBJ2-1; length: 15; CDR3: CASSKPGQGRNEQFF
V: TRBV29-1; J: TRBJ1-6; length: 13; CDR3: CSVAGDVNSPLHF
V: TRBV20-1; J: TRBJ2-3; length: 17; CDR3: CSARSNLGGPSTDTQYF
V: TRBV5-6; J: TRBJ2-5; length: 14; CDR3: CASSSGRPGEEQYF
V: TRBV18; J: TRBJ2-1; length: 14; CDR3: CASSPPGVRGWQFF
V: TRBV25-1; J: TRBJ2-7; length: 16; CDR3: CASSDYTGTSRAEQYF
V: TRBV3-1; J: TRBJ2-5; length: 14; CDR3: CASSQASVGETQYF
V: TRBV6-6; J: TRBJ1-4; length: 14; CDR3: CASRYTSTYEKLFF
V: TRBV20-1; J: TRBJ2-7; length: 15; CDR3: CSARDPGTGEYEQYF
V: TRBV6-6; J: TRBJ2-1; length: 15; CDR3: CASRDSGGAGNEQFF
V: TRBV3-1; J: .; length: 14; CDR3: CASSQTPGSGTQYF
V: TRBV7-9; J: TRBJ1-4; length: 14; CDR3: CASTLRTANEKLFF
V: TRBV2; J: .; length: 14; CDR3: CASMTRGLVETQYF
V: TRBV28; J: TRBJ2-1; length: 16; CDR3: CASSSPTDISYNEQFF
V: TRBV5-1; J: TRBJ2-5; length: 15; CDR3: CASSLEASGDNEQYF
V: TRBV10-3; J: TRBJ1-1; length: 15; CDR3: CAITKGAALSGEAFF
V: TRBV20-1; J: TRBJ2-1; length: 14; CDR3: CSARRGISYNEQFF
V: TRBV24-1; J: TRBJ2-1; length: 16; CDR3: CATSRLAGAGNNEQFF
V: TRBV4-2; J: TRBJ1-6; length: 15; CDR3: CASSQAAVKSSPLHF
V: TRBV19; J: TRBJ2-7; length: 13; CDR3: CASSINEGERQYF
V: TRBV12-3/TRBV12-4; J: TRBJ2-1; length: 15; CDR3: CASSAGTGGHNEQFF
V: TRBV29-1; J: TRBJ1-3; length: 14; CDR3: CSVLTGGFGNTIYF
V: TRBV5-1; J: TRBJ2-1; length: 16; CDR3: CASSILQASSYNEQFF
V: TRBV11-2; J: TRBJ2-5; length: 14; CDR3: CASSGSDRGGTQYF
V: TRBV3-1; J: .; length: 16; CDR3: CASSQVARTYLYEQYF
V: TRBV11-2; J: TRBJ2-6; length: 19; CDR3: CASSLLYRERFSGANVLTF
V: TRBV20-1; J: TRBJ2-5; length: 14; CDR3: CSAGRGLAGETQYF
V: TRBV12-3/TRBV12-4; J: TRBJ2-7; length: 14; CDR3: CASSPLTGFREQYF
V: TRBV6-1; J: TRBJ2-7; length: 15; CDR3: CASSRQSVGHYEQYF
V: TRBV21-1; J: TRBJ2-3; length: 16; CDR3: CARSKGGDCCTDTQYF
V: TRBV6-1; J: TRBJ2-4; length: 14; CDR3: CASIPSKSKNIQYF